Included here is one T cell receptor (beta chain) sequence, with context. This CDR3 contains 14 residues. Germline V lookup: CDR1 SGHRS, CDR2 YFSETQ. V trimming: 1 base; J trimming: 3 bases; junction bases outside the gene matches: 1. The sample is drawn from a study of blood T cell repertoires in COVID-19. The table came from immunoSEQ multiplex PCR; TCRdb's copy has only in-frame clones and leaves some out. The repertoire holds 44,000 or so clones, with 65% to 85% as singletons. This chain joins TRBV5-1 and TRBJ1-2, with 9 bases that match TRBD1. Material for sequencing was peripheral blood. The sequence was collected from a man aged 80 or over in a cohort sampled during active COVID-19. The CDR3 nucleotides are TGCGCCAGCAGCTTGACAGGGGGCTACTATGGCTACACCTTC. It specifies CASSLTGGYYGYTF.